This T cell receptor beta chain was sequenced in a study of a mutant IDH1 vaccine in newly diagnosed glioma. Study overall: At weeks 1, 3, 5, 7, 11, 15, 19 and 23, patients received a vaccination, eight in all. Patients were started on vaccination 4-6 weeks after radiotherapy alone, or with temozolomide cycles.

Remarks on this clone: Its antigen remains unknown.

Described time point: week 23, last vaccination. A 20-mer mutant IDH1 peptide at 300 ug was injected subcutaneously with topical imiquimod. V dropped 3 bases and J dropped 4 bases, with 12 bases sitting between them. Germline CDR1 is GTSNPN and CDR2 is SVGIG (reference sequence). The CDR3 length is 13 residues. Sequencing was performed with immunoSEQ multiplex PCR; in TCRdb, only in-frame clones are kept and a portion is missing. The data hold around 40,000 clones, with about 80% observed a single time. J is TRBJ1-2 and V is TRBV30; D perhaps matches TRBD1 (6 bases). Sample: PBMCs, taken from a glioma patient whose treatment included an IDH1 peptide vaccine. This TCR was recovered from a man aged 50-59 years with glioma. The DNA of the CDR3 is TGTGCCTGGAGAGAAGACAGGACCTATGGCTACACCTTC. Its protein is CAWREDRTYGYTF. Based on the CDR3 plus reference TRBV30 and TRBJ1-2, the full variable domain is SQTIHQWPATLVQPVGSPLSLECTVEGTSNPNLYWYRQAAGRGLQLLFYSVGIGQISSEVPQNLSASRPQDRQFILSSKKLLLSDSGFYLCAWREDRTYGYTFGSGTRLTVV.